This entry describes one TCR beta chain. The antigen is not known. The entry originates in a study of CD8+ T cells in alopecia areata. Findings of the study overall: Among the cells sequenced in scalp samples are also the resident alphabeta T cells of normal skin. Mice gave a clearer picture of TCR sharing than patients did, possibly for HLA-related reasons. In lesional scalp, particularly from alopecia totalis/universalis, clonality was higher than in normal scalp.

The researchers isolated CD4+ and CD8+ T cells from PBMCs by sorting. Germline V gene lookup returns CDR1 MDHEN and CDR2 SYDVKM. The V segment lost 6 bases and the J segment 3 bases; nucleotides outside the gene matches: 8. CDR3 length: 15 residues. Once RNA had been extracted, it was reverse transcribed into cDNA to act as the sequencing template. Profiling relied on immunoSEQ multiplex PCR, and the TCRdb table lists in-frame clones only, not all of them. The sample lists 150,000 or so clones; around 57% were seen once. The chain has TRBV28 and TRBJ1-2; TRBD1 aligns across 9 bases. Material: CD4+ T cells sorted from blood. This sequence was found in a human donor in good health. The CDR3 region has the DNA TGTGCCAGCAGAGAGACAGGGGGAAGGGACTATGGCTACACCTTC. It specifies CASRETGGRDYGYTF.